These 2 T cell receptor beta chains originate from one sample sequenced in a study of cytomegalovirus exposure and HLA in healthy donors. Data came from immunoSEQ multiplex PCR; TCRdb stores just in-frame clones and leaves some out. Among 100,000 to 150,000 clones listed, around nine tenths were seen once. The sample consisted of PBMCs. The receptors originated from a man aged 25-40 years in good health and CMV-seronegative.

The V call is TRBV5-1, the J call TRBJ2-3, with 10 bases lining up with TRBD1. With 4 bases clipped from V and 5 bases from J, the junction kept 10 bases outside the gene matches. CDR3 size: 16 residues. Looked up from germline, CDR1 is SGHRS and CDR2 is YFSETQ. CDR3 protein: CASSDQTGGRKDTQYF. DNA for the CDR3: TGCGCCAGCAGCGACCAGACAGGGGGCAGGAAAGATACGCAGTATTTT.

J is TRBJ2-2 and V is TRBV25-1, with 7 bases fitting TRBD1. V shed 1 base, J shed 5 bases, and the junction held 7 bases outside the gene matches. CDR3 length: 16 amino acids. CDR1 and CDR2 from the germline V gene are MGHDK and SYGVNS. CDR3 loop: CASSELGQSLTGELFF. CDR3 DNA sequence: TGTGCCAGCAGTGAATTGGGACAGAGCCTAACCGGGGAGCTGTTTTTT.